By share, the clone carrying this TCR beta chain counts as medium-sized. This CDR3 has 13 amino acids. V lost 5 bases and J 2 bases, leaving 9 bases between the germline ends. CDR1 is MDHEN, CDR2 SYDVKM, per germline. Proliferating activated T cells were sorted by FACS as CFSE-low CD25+ ICOS+ after about 6-7 days. Irradiated autologous monocytes pulsed with antigen were cultured at a 2:1 ratio with CFSE-labeled memory CD4+ T cells. Sorting took every CD4+ cell except CD45RA+CCR7+CD95- naive cells, reaching over 95% purity. This sample is drawn from a study of human CD4 T cells and Enterobacteriaceae. Here immunoSEQ multiplex PCR was the method, and the copy in TCRdb shows in-frame clones only, minus some. The sample holds more than 550 clones, under 45% seen once.

This rearrangement joins TRBV28 to TRBJ2-5; D remains unclear. This clonotype originated in a human donor in good health. Sequenced input: bacteria-reactive CD4+ T cells grown in culture. Subset noted: CFSE-low proliferating memory CD4 T cells sorted after in vitro stimulation with a heat-inactivated bacterium or M. tuberculosis lysate. The DNA of the CDR3 is TGTGCCAGCAGTCAACAGCCACAAGAGACCCAGTACTTC. As protein: CASSQQPQETQYF.